This is a list of T cell receptor beta chains from one sample in a study of Ad26.COV2.S vaccination and SARS-CoV-2 variants. Clones were sequenced by immunoSEQ multiplex PCR, and TCRdb holds only the in-frame ones, with some missing. The repertoire holds 250,000 to 300,000 clones, with around 87% as singletons. The material sequenced was peripheral blood, taken in a trial of Ad26.COV2.S vaccine versus placebo. The receptors here all came from a person aged 18-60 years who received the Ad26.COV2.S COVID-19 vaccine or a placebo. Both conserved end residues are part of each CDR3. D genes are given only for firm matches. The size entry is marked missing in some rows and otherwise reads once, few, many or a size class.

D gene	clone size	J gene	V gene	CDR3 protein	CDR3 DNA
NA	NA	TRBJ1-1	TRBV6-5	CASNQGLNTEAFF	TGTGCCAGCAACCAAGGGTTGAACACTGAAGCTTTCTTT
TRBD1	NA	TRBJ1-4	TRBV19	CASIGQGREKLFF	TGTGCCAGTATAGGACAGGGTAGAGAAAAACTGTTTTTT
TRBD2	NA	TRBJ2-1	TRBV30	CAWIPMTGTSVGASNNEQFF	TGTGCCTGGATCCCTATGACCGGGACTAGTGTCGGGGCCAGCAACAATGAGCAGTTCTTC
TRBD1	NA	TRBJ1-1	TRBV6-5	CATQQGLNTEAFF	TGTGCCACCCAACAGGGGTTGAACACTGAAGCTTTCTTT
NA	NA	TRBJ2-4	TRBV12-3/TRBV12-4	CASSSGGGNIQYF	TGTGCCAGCAGTTCAGGGGGGGGAAACATTCAGTACTTC
NA	NA	TRBJ2-3	TRBV18	CASSSGLTQDTQYF	TGTGCCAGCTCATCAGGACTCACCCAAGATACGCAGTATTTT
NA	NA	TRBJ1-2	TRBV28	CASVISGEGLAYGYTF	TGTGCCAGCGTCATTTCAGGGGAGGGTTTGGCCTATGGCTACACCTTC
TRBD1	NA	TRBJ1-2	TRBV9	CASSYGDRIIYGYTF	TGTGCCAGCAGCTATGGGGACAGGATTATCTATGGCTACACCTTC
NA	NA	TRBJ1-4	TRBV4-1	CASSQERTGSLNEKLFF	TGCGCCAGCAGCCAAGAGAGAACAGGGTCCCTTAATGAAAAACTGTTTTTT
NA	NA	TRBJ2-7	TRBV4-2	CASSQDRKLLPYEQYF	TGTGCCAGCAGCCAAGATCGGAAACTCCTTCCCTACGAGCAGTACTTC
TRBD1	NA	TRBJ1-4	TRBV19	CASSTGGATNEKLFF	TGTGCCAGTAGTACAGGGGGAGCAACTAATGAAAAACTGTTTTTT
TRBD1	NA	TRBJ2-7	TRBV6-1	CASSSFWDRGFEQYF	TGTGCCAGCAGTTCTTTTTGGGACAGGGGATTCGAGCAGTACTTC
NA	NA	TRBJ2-3	TRBV5-4	CASSFEAPTDTQYF	TGTGCCAGCAGCTTTGAGGCCCCCACAGATACGCAGTATTTT
NA	NA	TRBJ1-1	TRBV6-5	CASSYQTSGNTEAFF	TGTGCCAGCAGTTATCAGACATCGGGGAACACTGAAGCTTTCTTT
NA	NA	TRBJ2-4	TRBV29-1	CSVKENIQYF	TGCAGCGTTAAGGAAAACATTCAGTACTTC
TRBD1	NA	TRBJ1-2	TRBV28	CASRSGAGGDPGYTF	TGTGCCAGCAGGTCCGGAGCAGGGGGAGATCCTGGCTACACCTTC
NA	NA	TRBJ2-2	TRBV4-1	CASSGGGILSGELFF	TGCGCCAGCAGCGGGGGCGGGATTCTCTCCGGGGAGCTGTTTTTT
TRBD1	NA	TRBJ1-2	TRBV4-1	CASSQTGGPNYGYTF	TGCGCCAGCAGCCAGACAGGGGGGCCCAACTATGGCTACACCTTC
TRBD1	NA	TRBJ2-7	TRBV12-3/TRBV12-4	CASSLTGGYEQYF	TGTGCCAGCAGTTTAACAGGGGGGTACGAGCAGTACTTC
TRBD1	NA	TRBJ1-6	TRBV7-2	CASSCRDRPYKKSPLHF	TGTGCCAGCAGCTGCCGGGACAGGCCTTACAAAAAGTCACCCCTCCACTTT
TRBD1	NA	TRBJ2-1	TRBV7-9	CASSNRDSSSYNEQFF	TGTGCCAGCAGCAACCGGGACAGTAGCTCCTACAATGAGCAGTTCTTC
NA	NA	TRBJ1-6	TRBV9	CASSVGEGSGSPLHF	TGTGCCAGCAGCGTAGGTGAGGGCAGTGGTTCACCCCTCCACTTT
NA	NA	TRBJ1-6	TRBV7-2	CASRFADGLVSPLHF	TGTGCCAGCAGATTCGCCGATGGATTAGTTTCACCCCTCCACTTT
TRBD1	NA	TRBJ1-1	TRBV12-5	CASGLEGATEAFF	TGTGCTAGTGGTTTGGAGGGGGCGACTGAAGCTTTCTTT
NA	NA	TRBJ1-6	TRBV30	CAWRRLGSSSYNSPLHF	TGTGCCTGGAGACGACTAGGGTCCAGCTCCTATAATTCACCCCTCCACTTT
TRBD2	NA	TRBJ2-5	TRBV5-1	CASSPLAGGQTQYF	TGCGCCAGCAGCCCACTAGCGGGAGGGCAGACCCAGTACTTC
NA	NA	TRBJ2-4	TRBV4-1	CASSPSNDQAGNIQYF	TGCGCCAGCAGCCCCTCAAATGACCAAGCAGGAAACATTCAGTACTTC
NA	NA	TRBJ1-5	TRBV25-1	CASHDGTGNQPQHF	TGTGCCAGCCATGACGGGACGGGCAATCAGCCCCAGCATTTT
TRBD1	NA	TRBJ1-3	TRBV6-5	CASRSGGAGNTIYF	TGTGCCAGCAGATCAGGGGGCGCGGGAAACACCATATATTTT
NA	NA	TRBJ1-2	TRBV6-5	CASSPYRAPGYGYTF	TGTGCCAGCAGCCCGTACAGGGCCCCGGGCTATGGCTACACCTTC
NA	NA	TRBJ1-3	TRBV4-1	CASSQDGAGNTIYF	TGCGCCAGCAGCCAAGATGGCGCCGGAAACACCATATATTTT
NA	NA	TRBJ1-2	TRBV12-5	CASQVPGGIYGYTF	TGTGCTAGCCAGGTACCGGGGGGGATCTATGGCTACACCTTC
NA	NA	TRBJ2-3	TRBV4-1	CASSQGSQTNTQYF	TGCGCCAGCAGCCAAGGTTCGCAGACTAACACGCAGTATTTT
NA	NA	TRBJ1-1	TRBV5-1	CASSLEEISLAFF	TGCGCCAGCAGCTTGGAGGAAATCAGTCTGGCTTTCTTT
TRBD2	once	TRBJ2-7	TRBV19	CASSIHGLAGGQSYEQYF	TGTGCCAGTAGTATCCACGGACTAGCGGGAGGGCAATCCTACGAGCAGTACTTC
NA	NA	TRBJ2-7	TRBV29-1	CSVDTGRLPYEQYF	TGCAGCGTAGATACAGGGAGACTCCCCTACGAGCAGTACTTC
NA	NA	TRBJ2-7	TRBV28	CASSFPGFGYEQYF	TGTGCCAGCAGTTTCCCAGGTTTTGGGTACGAGCAGTACTTC
NA	NA	TRBJ2-7	TRBV5-3	CARSKPGNEQYF	TGTGCCAGAAGCAAACCGGGCAACGAGCAGTACTTC
NA	NA	TRBJ1-2	TRBV2	CASSEEVARGNYGYTF	TGTGCCAGCAGTGAAGAGGTGGCCAGGGGCAACTATGGCTACACCTTC
NA	NA	TRBJ2-5	TRBV3-1/TRBV3-2	CASSQGQGLREETQYF	TGTGCCAGCAGCCAAGGGCAGGGCCTAAGGGAAGAGACCCAGTACTTC
TRBD1	NA	TRBJ2-7	TRBV5-1	CASSLVDRVDEQYF	TGCGCCAGCAGCTTGGTGGACAGGGTTGACGAGCAGTACTTC
TRBD1	NA	TRBJ1-2	TRBV28	CASSLPQGGYGYTF	TGTGCCAGCAGTTTACCCCAGGGGGGCTATGGCTACACCTTC
NA	NA	TRBJ1-1	TRBV5-1	CASSLVGRSEAFF	TGCGCCAGCAGCTTGGTGGGCAGATCTGAAGCTTTCTTT
NA	NA	TRBJ2-5	TRBV4-2	CASSISGPQETQYF	TGTGCCAGCAGCATATCGGGTCCTCAAGAGACCCAGTACTTC
TRBD1	NA	TRBJ2-3	TRBV5-1	CASTRQGGTDTQYF	TGCGCCAGCACCCGACAGGGCGGGACAGATACGCAGTATTTT
TRBD1	NA	TRBJ1-2	TRBV6-4	CATGQVLTSGNYGYTF	TGTGCCACCGGACAGGTTCTCACGAGTGGCAACTATGGCTACACCTTC
TRBD1	NA	TRBJ1-2	TRBV6-5	CASSIQGARGGYTF	TGTGCCAGCAGTATCCAGGGGGCGCGGGGTGGCTACACCTTC
NA	NA	TRBJ1-1	TRBV5-1	CASSLGEANTEAFF	TGCGCCAGCAGCTTAGGGGAAGCGAACACTGAAGCTTTCTTT
NA	NA	TRBJ2-3	TRBV2	CASSEATNNRIGQYF	TGTGCCAGCAGTGAAGCCACCAACAACAGGATAGGGCAGTATTTT
NA	NA	TRBJ2-7	TRBV4-2	CASSQDDGQRSSYEQYF	TGTGCCAGCAGCCAAGATGATGGACAGAGGAGCTCCTACGAGCAGTACTTC
NA	NA	TRBJ1-1	TRBV2	CASSEQVFTATNTEAFF	TGTGCCAGCAGTGAACAAGTGTTTACAGCGACGAACACTGAAGCTTTCTTT
NA	NA	TRBJ2-6	TRBV5-1	CASSNGQFHSGANVLTF	TGCGCCAGCAGTAACGGACAGTTCCACTCTGGGGCCAACGTCCTGACTTTC
TRBD1	NA	TRBJ1-1	TRBV7-2	CASSRPRTGEAFF	TGTGCCAGCAGCCGTCCGAGGACAGGTGAAGCTTTCTTT
NA	NA	TRBJ1-2	TRBV15	CATSRDRQTVISFTF	TGTGCCACCAGCAGAGATCGACAGACCGTCATTTCTTTCACCTTC
TRBD1	NA	TRBJ2-5	TRBV25-1	CASSERAGTGLGETQYF	TGTGCCAGCAGTGAAAGGGCCGGGACAGGCCTGGGCGAGACCCAGTACTTC
TRBD1	NA	TRBJ1-2	TRBV9	CASSRLGQNYGYTF	TGTGCCAGCAGCCGCTTGGGACAGAACTATGGCTACACCTTC
NA	NA	TRBJ2-3	TRBV5-4	CASSRAAAASTDTQYF	TGTGCCAGCAGCCGGGCGGCGGCAGCTAGCACAGATACGCAGTATTTT
NA	NA	TRBJ2-3	TRBV7-2	CASSFEGLTDTQYF	TGTGCCAGCAGCTTCGAAGGGTTGACAGATACGCAGTATTTT
TRBD2	NA	TRBJ2-5	TRBV7-9	CASSPGLAGGQETQYF	TGTGCCAGCAGCCCCGGACTAGCGGGAGGGCAGGAGACCCAGTACTTC